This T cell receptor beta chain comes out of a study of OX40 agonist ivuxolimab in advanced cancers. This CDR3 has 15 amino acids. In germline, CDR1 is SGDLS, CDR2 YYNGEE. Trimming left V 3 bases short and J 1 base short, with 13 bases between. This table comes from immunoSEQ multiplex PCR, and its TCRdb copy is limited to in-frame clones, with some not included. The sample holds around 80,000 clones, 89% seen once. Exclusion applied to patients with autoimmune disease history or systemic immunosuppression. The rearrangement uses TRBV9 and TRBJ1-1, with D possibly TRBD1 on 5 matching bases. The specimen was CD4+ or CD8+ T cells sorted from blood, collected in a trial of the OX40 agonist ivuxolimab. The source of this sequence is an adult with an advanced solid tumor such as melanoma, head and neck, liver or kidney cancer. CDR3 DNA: TGTGCCAGCAGCGATCAGGGTGATTGGAACACTGAAGCTTTCTTT. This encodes CASSDQGDWNTEAFF.